This TCR beta chain comes out of a study of human T cells and chemical hapten exposure. Noted time point: patch test 3, about 24 weeks after DPC sensitization. The treatment was: therapeutic diphenylcyclopropenone sensitization with weekly scalp DPC. Drawing of blood took place ahead of applying each patch test. This clonotype was observed many times. TCRdb reanalysed the RACE reads using MiXCR and keeps one entry per CDR3 protein. The profile shows under 100,000 distinct CDR3 sequences, 11% of them singletons. The CDR3 consists of 13 residues. Germline CDR1 and CDR2: DFQATT and SNEGSKA (reference sequence). V was cut by 0 bases and J by 8 bases, with 13 bases left in between.

The chain employs TRBV20-1 and TRBJ1-2; D call uncertain. This TCR was recovered from a woman aged 45-60 years with alopecia areata. Some clones in this sample may be carry-over from other donors' samples. Source: whole blood, taken in connection with sensitization to the hapten diphenylcyclopropenone (DPC). The CDR3 is CSARDRFGEGYTF. The CDR3 DNA is TGCAGTGCTAGAGATAGGTTCGGGGAAGGCTACACCTTC.